This T cell receptor beta chain stems from a study of regulatory T cells in long-lasting Graves disease. Overall study results and limits: Accuracy was possibly reduced by small sample size. Less diverse TCR repertoires were seen in persistent Graves' patients than in newly diagnosed ones. Between persistent patients, around 2,900 public clonotypes were shared, exceeding the roughly 920 shared between new patients.

Arm-PCR of CDR3 regions and iRepertoire HTBI primers were used to build TCR beta libraries. A single record per CDR3 protein comes from TCRdb applying MiXCR to the multiplex PCR reads. The data contain about 470,000 distinct CDR3 sequences, about 20% of them singletons. As regards this clonotype: Its antigen is still unknown.

Time point: persistent/refractory GD, antithyroid drugs over 5 years with positive TRAb. The authors made the TCR library using RNA they extracted from PBMCs. In Xi'an, China, an endocrinology department was the source of patients. The V segment lost 5 bases and the J segment 3 bases; nucleotides outside the gene matches: 5. Germline CDR1 SGHNT, CDR2 YENEEA. The CDR3 is 16 amino acids. This clonotype was sampled from a female donor with Graves disease. The material was peripheral blood mononuclear cells (PBMCs), obtained when the disease was refractory, from a patient treated with antithyroid drugs. The rearrangement joins TRBV11-3 to TRBJ2-2; the match to TRBD2 covers 11 bases. The CDR3 bases are TGTGCCAGCAGCGGCACTAGCGGGAGTCACACCGGGGAGCTGTTTTTT. Amino acid sequence: CASSGTSGSHTGELFF.